These 13 T cell receptor beta chains were sequenced from one sample in a study of blood T cell repertoires in COVID-19. Generated by immunoSEQ multiplex PCR, the TCRdb table keeps only in-frame clones and is missing some. The table shows about 100,000 clones, with roughly 89% occurring only once. Input material: peripheral blood. These receptors were collected from a human donor with COVID-19, enrolled during active disease. The donor label of this sample is uncertain.

V usage is TRBV19 and J usage is TRBJ1-5; D is unclear. Trimming cost V 0 bases and J 6 bases, with 21 bases left between them. Germline CDR1 LNHDA, CDR2 SQIVND (reference sequence). This CDR3 contains 18 residues. The CDR3 spells CASSIDLYAGMAPQPQHF. CDR3 in DNA: TGTGCCAGTAGTATAGATCTATACGCGGGGATGGCCCCTCAGCCCCAGCATTTT.

The genes are TRBV29-1 and TRBJ1-1; 10 bases fit TRBD1. J gave up 5 bases and V 7 bases, and 7 bases lay outside the gene matches. This CDR3 has 13 amino acids. Germline V lookup: CDR1 SQVTM, CDR2 ANQGSEA. The CDR3 coding sequence is TGCAGCGGGGAGGGACAGGGGATAACTGAAGCTTTCTTT. Protein: CSGEGQGITEAFF.

This chain joins TRBV7-3 and TRBJ2-3; 13 nucleotides align to TRBD2. Germline trimming cut 5 bases from V and 5 bases from J; bases unmatched to any gene: 7. Germline CDR1 and CDR2: SGHTA and FQGTGA. The CDR3 has 16 amino acids. CDR3 protein: CASSPSLAGGLDTQYF. CDR3 in DNA: TGTGCCAGCAGCCCATCACTAGCGGGAGGGTTAGATACGCAGTATTTT.

The chain combines TRBV30 with TRBJ1-2; TRBD1 aligns across 8 bases. Germline V gives CDR1 GTSNPN, CDR2 SVGIG (reference sequence). This CDR3 comprises 14 residues. Trimming cost V 4 bases and J 8 bases; bases outside gene matches: 12. The CDR3 reads CAWTRQGTSWGYTF. The CDR3, as DNA: TGTGCCTGGACAAGACAGGGGACCTCCTGGGGCTACACCTTC.

This chain links TRBV11-3 with TRBJ1-1; D is undetermined. CDR3 length: 13 amino acids. V was clipped by 6 bases and J by 1 base, with 9 bases between them. CDR1 is SGHNT and CDR2 is YENEEA in the germline V gene. CDR3 amino acids: CASRLSRNTEAFF. The CDR3 nucleotides are TGTGCCAGCAGACTTTCGAGGAACACTGAAGCTTTCTTT.

This clone was seen a few times. This rearrangement joins TRBV11-3 to TRBJ2-7; D perhaps matches TRBD1 (5 bases). With 1 base removed from V and 4 bases from J, the gap between germline ends came to 11 bases. CDR3 length: 14 residues. The germline gives CDR1 SGHNT, CDR2 YENEEA. The CDR3 sequence is CASSLAGNQYEQYF. Written as DNA, the CDR3 is TGTGCCAGCAGCTTAGCAGGGAATCAATACGAGCAGTACTTC.

The chain combines TRBV11-2 with TRBJ1-1; D gene uncertain. This CDR3 region has 13 residues. V was trimmed by 0 bases and J by 5 bases, leaving 7 bases between them. Germline V CDR1 and CDR2: SGHAT, FQNNGV. The CDR3 reads CASSLDLRTEAFF. CDR3 nucleotide sequence: TGTGCCAGCAGCTTAGATTTGCGGACTGAAGCTTTCTTT.

V usage is TRBV6-2 or TRBV6-3 and J usage is TRBJ1-2; D unresolved. CDR3 size: 15 residues. CDR1 is MNHEY, CDR2 SVGEGT, per germline. V was trimmed by 2 bases and J by 5 bases, leaving 15 bases between them. CDR3 protein: CASSYLTAEQYGYTF. The DNA for the CDR3 is TGTGCCAGCAGTTACCTTACAGCGGAACAGTATGGCTACACCTTC.

The CDR3 reads CASSPREGAGNEQFF. CDR3 nucleotide sequence: TGTGCCAGCAGCCCGCGAGAGGGCGCGGGCAATGAGCAGTTCTTC. J is TRBJ2-1 and V is TRBV3-1 (or the pseudogene TRBV3-2); tentative D call: TRBD2 (5 bases). CDR3 length equals 15 residues. Deletions cut 4 bases from V and 6 bases from J, with 16 bases between. CDR1 and CDR2 from the germline V gene are LGHDT and YNNKEL (reference sequence).

The J gene is TRBJ1-1, the V gene TRBV5-8, with D maybe TRBD1 (6 bases). CDR3 length: 16 amino acids. Trimming pared 0 bases from V and 0 bases from J, leaving 12 bases between. CDR1 and CDR2 (germline): SGHTS, YDEGEE. The CDR3 sequence is CASSLVGAPMNTEAFF. CDR3 sequence (DNA): TGTGCCAGCAGCTTGGTGGGGGCCCCTATGAACACTGAAGCTTTCTTT.

The chain carries TRBV11-3 and TRBJ2-3, with 8 nucleotides matching TRBD2. The CDR3 extends over 18 amino acids. From germline, CDR1 is SGHNT and CDR2 YENEEA. The V gene end was trimmed by 0 bases and the J gene end by 1 base; junction bases not matched to a gene: 9. CDR3 region: CASSLEMLAGGGTDTQYF. The CDR3 DNA follows: TGTGCCAGCAGCTTAGAGATGCTCGCGGGGGGCGGCACAGATACGCAGTATTTT.

The rearrangement uses TRBV9 and TRBJ1-2, with D possibly matching TRBD1 (6 bases). Germline CDR1 and CDR2: SGDLS and YYNGEE. Between the trimmed V and J ends, which lost 3 bases and 3 bases, there was a span of 15 bases. The CDR3 has 15 amino acids. CDR3 loop: CASSARVQGHYGYTF. For the CDR3, the DNA is TGTGCCAGCAGCGCAAGAGTACAGGGTCACTATGGCTACACCTTC.

The J gene is TRBJ1-5, the V gene TRBV19, with 7 bases that match TRBD1. This CDR3 has 15 residues. V gave up 3 bases and J gave up 0 bases; unmatched junction bases: 2. Germline loops: CDR1 LNHDA, CDR2 SQIVND (reference sequence). CDR3 sequence (DNA): TGTGCCAGTAGTATGACAGGGAGTAGCAATCAGCCCCAGCATTTT. Protein: CASSMTGSSNQPQHF.